This T cell receptor (beta chain) was identified during a study of identical twins. Study-level findings and limits: Sequences that were beta out-of-frame showed weaker excess twin sharing.

Germline V gene lookup returns CDR1 SGHTA and CDR2 FQGNSA. The CDR3 covers 16 residues. Trimming took 1 base from V and 5 from J; bases not matched to a gene: 6. TCRdb passed the 5' RACE reads through MiXCR, listing each CDR3 protein once. This sample has around 250,000 distinct CDR3 sequences; approximately 12% occur once, and the top ten carry 3.5% to 4.5%. This clonotype has a handful of counts. Antigen unknown. This sample was also put to use in a study of yellow fever vaccine responses in identical twins.

Sequenced sample: memory (CD45RO+) T cells sorted from blood. The clonotype comes from a woman aged 18-29 years in good health. The rearrangement joins TRBV7-2 to TRBJ2-2; TRBD2 matches at 8 bases. The CDR3 sequence is CASSLVSGKVTGELFF. The CDR3 DNA is TGTGCCAGCAGCTTAGTTAGCGGGAAGGTTACCGGGGAGCTGTTTTTT.